This T cell receptor (beta chain) came from a study of shared clonotypes between healthy human individuals. In the study overall: Three CD4 naive, three CD4 memory, two CD8 naive and one CD8 memory plate were used per donor.

V was trimmed by 3 bases and J by 3 bases, leaving 17 bases between them. The CDR3 spans 16 residues. Germline V gene lookup returns CDR1 SGHTS and CDR2 YDEGEE. Here immunoSEQ multiplex PCR was the method, and the copy in TCRdb shows in-frame clones only, minus some. The sample contains roughly 640,000 clones, over 65% of which appear only once. The V gene is TRBV5-8, the J gene TRBJ2-3; a possible D gene is TRBD2 (6 bases). The sequencing input was memory CD4+ T cells sorted from blood. Subset indicated: CD45RA-negative fraction. The clonotype was recovered from a woman aged 25 to 45 in good health. The CDR3 spells CASSWRDGGATDTQYF. CDR3 in DNA: TGTGCCAGCAGCTGGAGGGATGGCGGGGCTACAGATACGCAGTATTTT. Full variable domain (missing parts from reference TRBV5-8 and TRBJ2-3): EAGVTQSPTHLIKTRGQQATLRCSPISGHTSVYWYQQALGLGLQFLLWYDEGEERNRGNFPPRFSGRQFPNYSSELNVNALELEDSALYLCASSWRDGGATDTQYFGPGTRLTVL.